These 4 T cell receptor beta chains share one sample of origin, sequenced in a study of CXCR3-negative and CXCR3-positive naive CD8 T cells. Libraries were UMI-labeled 5' RACE TRB cDNA. With the 5' RACE reads reprocessed, TCRdb shows one record per CDR3 protein and no DNA. This repertoire includes more than 65,000 distinct CDR3 sequences. Sequenced sample: naive CXCR3- CD8+ T cells from blood. This sample's subset: CD45RO-CCR7+CD27+CD95- naive CD8+ T cells lacking CXCR3 (TNR3-). These receptors were collected from a human donor in good health. Some clones in this sample may be carry-over from other donors' samples.

The rearrangement joins TRBV5-1 to TRBJ2-1; TCRdb names TRBD2, which stays unverified in the absence of DNA. The germline gives CDR1 SGHRS, CDR2 YFSETQ. CDR3 size: 15 residues. CDR3 protein: CASSFSGGPGNEQFF.

V is TRBV29-1 and J is TRBJ2-1; TCRdb's D call of TRBD2 is untestable without DNA. The CDR3 is made up of 13 amino acids. Germline V gene data show CDR1 as SQVTM and CDR2 as ANQGSEA. CDR3: CSAAGPFGNEQFF.

The CDR3 sequence is CASSLTGEETQYF. V usage is TRBV12-3 or TRBV12-4 and J usage is TRBJ2-5; TCRdb gives TRBD1 as the D gene, but with no DNA this cannot be confirmed. CDR3 size: 13 residues.

The chain recombines TRBV29-1 with TRBJ2-5; no DNA is available, so the TRBD2 call from TCRdb remains unchecked. CDR3 length: 12 residues. Germline V gene data show CDR1 as SQVTM and CDR2 as ANQGSEA. CDR3 residues: CSVAGGPTTQYF.